This record covers a single TCR beta chain. The primer mix had 60 Vbeta and 13 Jbeta primers. TCRdb's table, derived via immunoSEQ multiplex PCR, lists solely in-frame clones and lacks some. The sample yields around 200,000 clones, about 75% seen once. The sample belongs to a study of cytomegalovirus exposure and HLA in healthy donors. The J segment lost 2 bases and the V segment lost 5 bases, leaving 7 bases of the junction unmatched. Germline V lookup: CDR1 SGHAT, CDR2 FQNNGV. The CDR3 loop spans 15 amino acids. Sequencing input: PBMCs. This sequence joins TRBV11-2 and TRBJ2-7, with 9 bases identical to TRBD1. The source is a man between 18 and 29 years old in good health and CMV-seronegative. The CDR3 loop is CASSPTQGAPYEQYF. The CDR3 nucleotides are TGTGCCAGCAGCCCAACACAGGGGGCCCCCTACGAGCAGTACTTC.